Each of the 7 T cell receptor beta chains below was sequenced from the same sample in a study of blood T cell repertoires in COVID-19. Data came from immunoSEQ multiplex PCR; TCRdb stores just in-frame clones and leaves some out. The sample contains more than 110,000 clones, over 75% of which appear only once. Sequencing was carried out using PBMCs or T cells enriched from blood (not recorded which). These receptor sequences come from a woman in her forties or fifties who had recovered from COVID-19.

The CDR3 spells CASSVETSGRHEQYF. The CDR3 nucleotides are TGTGCCAGCAGCGTAGAAACTAGCGGGAGACACGAGCAGTACTTC. V usage is TRBV13 and J usage is TRBJ2-7; 11 bases are a match to TRBD2. The CDR3 runs 15 residues. J lost 5 bases, V lost 5 bases, and 8 bases had no gene match. Germline CDR1 and CDR2: PRHDT and FYEKMQ (reference sequence).

CDR3 in DNA: TGTGCCAGCAGCTTCACTTCCCGACTAGCTCAAACGGTGGGGTATGAGCAGTTCTTC. Translated: CASSFTSRLAQTVGYEQFF. The chain carries TRBV5-5 and TRBJ2-1, with 7 bases identical to TRBD2. V lost 2 bases to trimming and J lost 8 bases; unmatched junction nucleotides: 22. Germline V CDR1 and CDR2: SGHKS, YYEKEE (reference sequence). The CDR3 totals 19 residues.

This sequence joins TRBV27 and TRBJ2-3; TRBD2 agrees at 7 bases. The germline gives CDR1 MNHEY, CDR2 SMNVEV (reference sequence). The CDR3 has 13 amino acids. V lost 7 bases and J lost 11; bases outside the gene matches: 12. CDR3 nucleotide sequence: TGTGCCAGCACCCGCGGTGACGGGAGGCAGCAGTATTTT. Protein: CASTRGDGRQQYF.

The rearrangement joins TRBV19 to TRBJ2-6; D perhaps matches TRBD1 (6 bases). In germline, CDR1 is LNHDA, CDR2 SQIVND (reference sequence). This CDR3 comprises 15 residues. V lost 4 bases and J 0 bases, leaving 7 bases between the germline ends. The CDR3: CASSTRGSGANVLTF. Written as DNA, the CDR3 is TGTGCCAGTAGTACCAGGGGCTCTGGGGCCAACGTCCTGACTTTC.

CDR3 coding DNA: TGCGCCAGCAGCCCCAACCCTAGCGGGAGGGCCGGGAACAATGAGCAGTTCTTC. Translation gives CASSPNPSGRAGNNEQFF. The chain joins TRBV5-1 to TRBJ2-1; TRBD2 matches 12 bases. The CDR3 length is 18 residues. V lost 4 bases, J lost 5 bases, and 13 bases stayed unmatched. Germline V gene data show CDR1 as SGHRS and CDR2 as YFSETQ.

The V call is TRBV7-9, the J call TRBJ1-5; D is unresolved. Trimming removed 0 bases at V and 1 base at J, with 4 bases between. Per the germline V gene, CDR1 is SEHNR and CDR2 is FQNEAQ (reference sequence). This CDR3 comprises 14 residues. CDR3 in amino acids: CASSLAASNQPQHF. The CDR3 region has the DNA TGTGCCAGCAGCTTAGCGGCCAGCAATCAGCCCCAGCATTTT. Supplemented by reference TRBV7-9 and TRBJ1-5, the full variable domain reads DTGVSQNPRHKITKRGQNVTFRCDPISEHNRLYWYRQTLGQGPEFLTYFQNEAQLEKSRLLSDRFSAERPKGSFSTLEIQRTEQGDSAMYLCASSLAASNQPQHFGDGTRLSIL.

This chain uses TRBV18 with TRBJ1-5; D is perhaps TRBD1 (6 bases). The CDR3 is 18 residues long. The ends were cut back, 1 base at V and 5 bases at J, with 21 bases in the middle. The germline V gene encodes CDR1 KGHSH and CDR2 LQKENI. The CDR3 bases are TGTGCCAGCTCACCACTTGGGAAGACGGGGGGCGCAGATCAGCCCCAGCATTTT. Encoded protein: CASSPLGKTGGADQPQHF.